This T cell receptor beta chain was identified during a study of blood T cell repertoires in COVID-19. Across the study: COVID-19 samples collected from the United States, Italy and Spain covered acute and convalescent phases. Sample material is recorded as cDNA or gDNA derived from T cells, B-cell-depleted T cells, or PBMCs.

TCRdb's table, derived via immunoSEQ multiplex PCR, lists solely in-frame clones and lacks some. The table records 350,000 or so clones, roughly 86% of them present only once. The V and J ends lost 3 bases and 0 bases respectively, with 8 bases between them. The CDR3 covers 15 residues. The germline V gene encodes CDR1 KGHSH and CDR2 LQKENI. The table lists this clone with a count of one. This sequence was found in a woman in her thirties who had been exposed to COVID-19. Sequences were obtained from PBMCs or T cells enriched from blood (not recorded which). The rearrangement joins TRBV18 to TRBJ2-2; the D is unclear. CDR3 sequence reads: CASSPRNANTGELFF. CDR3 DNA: TGTGCCAGCTCACCTAGAAACGCGAACACCGGGGAGCTGTTTTTT. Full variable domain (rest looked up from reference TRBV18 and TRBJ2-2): NAGVMQNPRHLVRRRGQEARLRCSPMKGHSHVYWYRQLPEEGLKFMVYLQKENIIDESGMPKERFSAEFPKEGPSILRIQQVVRGDSAAYFCASSPRNANTGELFFGEGSRLTVL.